One sample yielded the 4 T cell receptor beta chains listed below, sequenced in a study of cytomegalovirus exposure and HLA in healthy donors. Use of 60 Vbeta and 13 Jbeta primers characterized the PCR. Libraries were prepared by immunoSEQ multiplex PCR; TCRdb keeps only in-frame clonotypes and omits some of them. The sample has under 250,000 clones; about 80% are singletons. The material sequenced was PBMCs. The source is a man in his thirties or forties in good health and CMV-seronegative.

This chain joins TRBV5-1 and TRBJ1-1; the D gene is possibly TRBD1 (6 bases). The V gene's germline CDR1 is SGHRS and CDR2 YFSETQ. V dropped 4 bases and J dropped 2 bases, with 15 bases sitting between them. The CDR3 covers 15 residues. As DNA, the CDR3 is TGCGCCAGCAGCCATGCTAGGGGGAGTAACACTGAAGCTTTCTTT. The encoded protein is CASSHARGSNTEAFF.

The V gene is TRBV5-4, the J gene TRBJ1-4; D is possibly TRBD1 (6 bases). CDR3 length: 13 residues. V dropped 5 bases and J dropped 3 bases, with 8 bases sitting between them. Germline lookup yields CDR1 SGHNT and CDR2 YYREEE (reference sequence). The CDR3 DNA reads as TGTGCCAGCAGACAGGGAGCTAATGAAAAACTGTTTTTT. Its translation is CASRQGANEKLFF.

The V and J genes are TRBV30 and TRBJ2-3; 8 positions match TRBD2. After removal of 3 bases from V and 4 bases from J, the junction contained 9 bases not matched to a gene. CDR1 is GTSNPN, CDR2 SVGIG, per germline (reference sequence). This CDR3 is built from 15 residues. The CDR3 region has the DNA TGTGCCTGGAGCCCGGGACTAGGAAGCGCAGATACGCAGTATTTT. Its translation is CAWSPGLGSADTQYF.

The rearrangement joins TRBV16 to TRBJ2-2; 7 nucleotides match TRBD2. The CDR3 loop spans 17 amino acids. Looked up from germline, CDR1 is KGHSY and CDR2 is FQNENV. The junction had 9 bases not matched to a gene; V was cut back by 0 bases and J by 5 bases. The CDR3 DNA is TGTGCCAGCAGCCAATCCGCGGGTGGGGGGGGAACCGGGGAGCTGTTTTTT. It specifies CASSQSAGGGGTGELFF.